The rows below give T cell receptor beta chains drawn from one sample of a study of blood T cells in healthy people across ages. TCRdb re-analysed the 5' RACE reads in MiXCR, keeping a single row per CDR3 protein. The profile shows roughly 800,000 distinct CDR3 sequences, about 62% of them singletons. Material: blood. These receptor sequences come from a man aged 30-40 years in good health. Each CDR3 is given with its conserved first and last residue. Each record gives: J gene, D gene, clone size, V gene, CDR3 protein, CDR3 DNA. D genes are given only for firm matches. Clone size is shown for a subset of rows, as once, few, many or a class of expanded clone.

TRBJ2-5 | TRBD1 | - | TRBV29-1 | CSVEGQARETQYF | TGCAGCGTTGAGGGACAGGCCCGGGAGACCCAGTACTTC
TRBJ2-7 | - | - | TRBV27 | CASKGQNYEQYF | TGTGCCAGCAAGGGGCAGAACTACGAGCAGTACTTC
TRBJ2-5 | TRBD2 | - | TRBV6-5 | CASSYTLPAGRTGSDEQYF | TGTGCCAGCAGTTACACCCTCCCAGCGGGACGTACCGGGAGTGATGAGCAGTACTTC
TRBJ2-7 | - | - | TRBV20-1 | CSASGTAAHSEQYF | TGCAGTGCTTCGGGGACCGCGGCGCATTCCGAGCAGTACTTC
TRBJ2-1 | - | - | TRBV5-1 | CASSFGGRGEGEQFF | TGCGCCAGCAGCTTTGGTGGCAGGGGGGAAGGTGAGCAGTTCTTC
TRBJ2-7 | - | - | TRBV25-1 | CASRSHGSSSYEQYF | TGTGCCAGCCGCTCCCACGGGTCCAGCTCCTACGAGCAGTACTTC
TRBJ2-7 | - | - | TRBV9 | CASSVAMFSGEQYF | TGTGCCAGCAGCGTAGCGATGTTTTCGGGCGAGCAGTACTTC
TRBJ2-5 | - | - | TRBV7-2 | CASSPRLGETQYF | TGTGCCAGCAGCCCCAGACTCGGGGAGACCCAGTACTTC
TRBJ2-7 | TRBD2 | once | TRBV9 | CASSVGTRLAEQYF | TGTGCCAGCAGCGTGGGGACTAGGCTAGCCGAGCAGTACTTC
TRBJ1-6 | - | few | TRBV7-2 | CASSLNESPLHF | TGTGCCAGCAGCTTAAATGAGTCACCCCTCCACTTT
TRBJ1-2 | TRBD1 | few | TRBV9 | CASSVTGQGNYGYTF | TGTGCCAGCAGCGTTACGGGACAGGGGAACTATGGCTACACCTTC
TRBJ1-2 | TRBD1 | - | TRBV12-3/TRBV12-4 | CASSRTGTPYGYTF | TGTGCCAGCAGCAGGACAGGGACACCCTATGGCTACACCTTC
TRBJ1-1 | - | - | TRBV29-1 | CSVEGGTNLNTEAFF | TGCAGCGTTGAAGGAGGCACCAACCTGAACACTGAAGCTTTCTTT
TRBJ2-4 | - | - | TRBV6-6 | CASSYEIGEQYF | TGTGCCAGCAGTTACGAGATCGGGGAGCAGTACTTC
TRBJ2-7 | - | few | TRBV15 | CATSRDVQGMKAQYF | TGTGCCACCAGCAGAGATGTGCAGGGGATGAAGGCCCAGTACTTC
TRBJ2-1 | - | few | TRBV6-4 | CASSEGPYNEQFF | TGTGCCAGCAGTGAGGGACCGTACAATGAGCAGTTCTTC
TRBJ2-1 | - | few | TRBV7-2 | CASDSPPGARNEQFF | TGTGCCAGCGACTCCCCTCCCGGGGCCCGAAATGAGCAGTTCTTC
TRBJ2-7 | TRBD2 | - | TRBV11-2 | CASSLEYASGDEQYF | TGTGCCAGCAGCTTAGAGTATGCTAGCGGCGACGAGCAGTACTTC
TRBJ2-7 | - | - | TRBV5-1 | CASSLPREHEQYF | TGCGCCAGCAGCTTGCCCAGGGAACACGAGCAGTACTTC
TRBJ2-1 | - | few | TRBV2 | CASIPGTRNEQFF | TGTGCCAGCATACCGGGGACGAGGAATGAGCAGTTCTTC
TRBJ2-3 | - | - | TRBV15 | CATSRSGGDTQYF | TGTGCCACCAGCAGGTCCGGCGGGGATACGCAGTATTTT
TRBJ2-5 | TRBD2 | - | TRBV13 | CASSSSEAGGGQETQYF | TGTGCCAGCAGTTCCTCCGAAGCGGGAGGTGGGCAAGAGACCCAGTACTTC
TRBJ2-1 | - | - | TRBV24-1 | CATSDGETGRQFF | TGTGCCACCAGTGACGGCGAGACAGGCAGGCAGTTCTTC
TRBJ1-4 | TRBD1 | - | TRBV28 | CASSFQGVEKLFF | TGTGCCAGCAGTTTCCAGGGGGTGGAAAAACTGTTTTTT
TRBJ2-7 | - | - | TRBV28 | CASSYGGFPSYEQYF | TGTGCCAGCAGTTACGGCGGGTTTCCATCCTACGAGCAGTACTTC
TRBJ2-3 | TRBD1 | - | TRBV18 | CASSYGTANTDTQYF | TGTGCCAGCTCATACGGGACAGCTAACACAGATACGCAGTATTTT
TRBJ1-1 | - | few | TRBV5-5 | CASSLAVGITEAFF | TGTGCCAGCAGCTTGGCGGTTGGGATTACTGAAGCTTTCTTT
TRBJ1-1 | - | - | TRBV12-3/TRBV12-4 | CASSFSSGYTEAFF | TGTGCCAGCAGTTTTTCTTCAGGGTACACCGAAGCTTTCTTT
TRBJ2-1 | TRBD2 | once | TRBV6-1 | CASSGRGVRGSRDEQFF | TGTGCCAGCAGTGGACGTGGAGTTCGCGGGAGTAGGGATGAGCAGTTCTTC
TRBJ2-1 | - | - | TRBV7-2 | CASTSGATGWGNEQFF | TGTGCCAGCACCTCGGGGGCGACAGGGTGGGGCAATGAGCAGTTCTTC
TRBJ2-1 | TRBD2 | - | TRBV7-9 | CASGRGGSYNEQFF | TGTGCCAGCGGGCGGGGGGGCTCCTACAATGAGCAGTTCTTC
TRBJ1-2 | TRBD1 | - | TRBV15 | CATSRTNRGGYGYTF | TGTGCCACCAGCAGAACCAACAGGGGGGGTTATGGCTACACCTTC
TRBJ2-7 | TRBD1 | - | TRBV2 | CASSPDRGSNEQYF | TGTGCCAGCAGTCCGGACAGGGGAAGCAATGAGCAGTACTTC
TRBJ2-3 | TRBD2 | few | TRBV7-3 | CASSHRDTSENTDTQYF | TGTGCCAGCAGCCATCGTGACACTAGCGAGAACACAGATACGCAGTATTTT
TRBJ2-3 | TRBD2 | many | TRBV7-2 | CASSAGLVTDTQYF | TGTGCCAGCAGCGCGGGACTAGTAACAGATACGCAGTATTTT
TRBJ1-1 | - | - | TRBV20-1 | CSADRTVATEAFF | TGCAGTGCTGACCGGACAGTTGCCACTGAAGCTTTCTTT
TRBJ1-1 | - | few | TRBV29-1 | CSVEATASPEAFF | TGCAGCGTTGAGGCTACGGCCTCCCCTGAAGCTTTCTTT
TRBJ2-6 | TRBD1 | few | TRBV15 | CATAKTGPFSGANVLTF | TGTGCCACAGCAAAGACAGGGCCCTTCTCTGGGGCCAACGTCCTGACTTTC
TRBJ2-5 | - | few | TRBV20-1 | CSANRDRETQYF | TGCAGTGCTAACAGAGACAGGGAGACCCAGTACTTC
TRBJ1-2 | TRBD1 | - | TRBV27 | CASSRDRELNYGYTF | TGTGCCAGCAGCCGGGACAGGGAGCTAAACTATGGCTACACCTTC
TRBJ2-5 | - | - | TRBV11-2 | CASSLDTGNYHNEQYF | TGTGCCAGCAGCTTAGACACGGGGAACTATCACAATGAGCAGTACTTC
TRBJ1-2 | - | few | TRBV4-3 | CASSQTPTGSPYGYTF | TGCGCCAGCAGCCAAACACCAACAGGGTCACCATATGGCTACACCTTC
TRBJ2-3 | - | - | TRBV4-2 | CASSKGGSGSSTDTQYF | TGTGCCAGCAGCAAAGGCGGCAGCGGATCTAGCACAGATACGCAGTATTTT
TRBJ2-7 | - | few | TRBV20-1 | CSADDWSSRGEQYF | TGCAGTGCAGACGACTGGTCCTCCCGCGGCGAGCAGTACTTC
TRBJ2-1 | - | - | TRBV28 | CASRPPNEEQFF | TGTGCCAGCAGACCCCCAAATGAGGAGCAGTTCTTC
TRBJ2-5 | - | - | TRBV27 | CASSLSVTTPLETQYF | TGTGCCAGCAGTTTATCGGTGACAACCCCTCTAGAGACCCAGTACTTC
TRBJ2-4 | - | - | TRBV12-3/TRBV12-4 | CASQPPGLRGNIQYF | TGTGCCAGCCAGCCCCCGGGACTTAGGGGAAACATTCAGTACTTC
TRBJ2-7 | TRBD2 | few | TRBV10-3 | CAIRPISGLGYEQYF | TGTGCCATCAGACCAATTTCGGGACTAGGCTACGAGCAGTACTTC
TRBJ2-1 | - | - | TRBV27 | CASRLAYPYNEQFF | TGTGCCAGCAGACTAGCTTACCCCTACAATGAGCAGTTCTTC
TRBJ2-7 | - | - | TRBV20-1 | CSASEGVNYEQYF | TGCAGTGCTAGTGAGGGAGTGAACTACGAGCAGTACTTC
TRBJ2-5 | TRBD1 | - | TRBV7-9 | CASSLDRGQQYF | TGTGCCAGCAGCCTCGACAGGGGGCAGCAGTACTTC
TRBJ2-1 | - | once | TRBV7-2 | CASSFRAGFDEQFF | TGTGCCAGCAGCTTTCGGGCGGGATTCGATGAGCAGTTCTTC
TRBJ1-2 | TRBD1 | - | TRBV10-1 | CASSRDSPYGYTF | TGCGCCAGCAGCCGGGACAGCCCTTATGGCTACACCTTC
TRBJ1-1 | - | - | TRBV12-3/TRBV12-4 | CASSLFEGSEAFF | TGTGCCAGCAGTTTATTTGAGGGATCTGAAGCTTTCTTT